This is a list of T cell receptor beta chains from one sample in a study of early stage breast cancer tumors. Some clones are missing from TCRdb's copy, which holds only in-frame ones; the method was immunoSEQ multiplex PCR. Of about 31,000 clones in the sample, just under 75% are singletons; the top ten hold approximately 5%. The sample taken for sequencing was blood. The receptors stem from a person aged 40 to 49 with breast cancer. Each CDR3 is given with its conserved first and last residue. The D gene is left open where the match is weak. Rows give clone size only sometimes, using once, few, many, or a class for an expanded clone.

TRBD2	-	TRBV7-2	TRBJ2-1	CASRQAGVEQFF	TGTGCCAGCCGCCAGGCGGGAGTGGAGCAGTTCTTC
-	few	TRBV5-4	TRBJ1-1	CASSLVTIRGVEAFF	TGTGCCAGCAGCTTGGTAACAATCCGGGGAGTTGAAGCTTTCTTT
-	few	TRBV12-5	TRBJ2-1	CASGSVSYNEQFF	TGTGCTAGTGGCTCAGTGTCCTACAATGAGCAGTTCTTC
TRBD2	once	TRBV18	TRBJ2-1	CASSPPLLAGGFSYNEQFF	TGTGCCAGCTCACCACCGCTACTAGCGGGAGGTTTTAGCTACAATGAGCAGTTCTTC
-	-	TRBV5-1	TRBJ2-1	CASSMRGSYNEQFF	TGCGCCAGCAGTATGAGGGGCTCCTACAATGAGCAGTTCTTC
-	few	TRBV19	TRBJ1-1	CASSKTGNTEAFF	TGTGCCAGTAGTAAGACAGGGAACACTGAAGCTTTCTTT
TRBD1	-	TRBV18	TRBJ1-2	CASSPSVVGGGGGYTF	TGTGCCAGCTCACCATCGGTCGTAGGGGGCGGTGGTGGCTACACCTTC
-	-	TRBV9	TRBJ2-5	CASSVATGTGVASGTQETQYF	TGTGCCAGCAGCGTAGCTACGGGGACAGGGGTGGCTAGCGGGACCCAAGAGACCCAGTACTTC
-	-	TRBV1	TRBJ2-7	CTSSQEALAGAYEQYF	TGCACCAGCAGCCAAGAGGCACTAGCGGGAGCCTACGAGCAGTACTTC
-	few	TRBV29-1	TRBJ1-2	CSVGGGFYGYTF	TGCAGCGTAGGAGGAGGTTTCTATGGCTACACCTTC
-	once	TRBV11-3	TRBJ2-7	CASSLPPPEQYF	TGTGCCAGCAGCTTACCCCCCCCCGAGCAGTACTTC
TRBD1	-	TRBV16	TRBJ1-5	CASSQSSGGQEPQHF	TGTGCCAGCAGCCAATCTTCAGGGGGCCAGGAGCCCCAGCATTTT
-	-	TRBV6-6	TRBJ1-2	CASSRTSTYGYTF	TGTGCCAGCAGCCGGACCTCTACCTATGGCTACACCTTC
-	-	TRBV2	TRBJ1-2	CASSDESWPPIGYTF	TGTGCCAGCAGTGATGAATCTTGGCCTCCTATCGGCTACACCTTC
-	-	TRBV7-9	TRBJ2-7	CASSLFQVTGRTIHEQYF	TGTGCCAGCAGCTTATTTCAAGTAACCGGCAGGACGATCCACGAGCAGTACTTC
TRBD1	-	TRBV2	TRBJ2-1	CASRDRGYNEQFF	TGTGCCAGCCGGGACAGGGGATACAATGAGCAGTTCTTC
-	-	TRBV7-2	TRBJ2-2	CASSLVGGGELFF	TGTGCCAGCAGCTTAGTCGGCGGCGGGGAGCTGTTTTTT
-	-	TRBV18	TRBJ2-1	CASSPPSRTVQDEQFF	TGTGCCAGCTCACCACCGTCCAGAACTGTTCAGGATGAGCAGTTCTTC
-	-	TRBV6-5	TRBJ2-7	CASRGSYEQYF	TGTGCCAGCAGAGGGTCCTACGAGCAGTACTTC
-	few	TRBV7-3	TRBJ1-2	CASSSTEYGYTF	TGTGCCAGCAGCTCGACGGAGTATGGCTACACCTTC
-	-	TRBV18	TRBJ2-7	CASSRAWDYEQYF	TGTGCCAGCTCACGGGCGTGGGACTACGAGCAGTACTTC
-	-	TRBV30	TRBJ2-5	CAWSVQGQETQYF	TGTGCCTGGAGTGTACAGGGCCAAGAGACCCAGTACTTC
TRBD1	few	TRBV5-4	TRBJ2-3	CASSWDRGGTDTQYF	TGTGCCAGCAGCTGGGACAGGGGAGGGACAGATACGCAGTATTTT
-	-	TRBV19	TRBJ2-2	CASSIAANTGELFF	TGTGCCAGTAGTATAGCGGCGAACACCGGGGAGCTGTTTTTT
-	-	TRBV7-9	TRBJ2-7	CASSFQGSEQYF	TGTGCCAGCAGCTTTCAGGGTTCGGAGCAGTACTTC
-	-	TRBV6-5	TRBJ2-2	CASRRPLNTGELFF	TGTGCCAGCAGAAGACCGCTGAACACCGGGGAGCTGTTTTTT
-	-	TRBV14	TRBJ1-1	CASSQDFGRTEAFF	TGTGCCAGCAGCCAAGATTTTGGACGGACTGAAGCTTTCTTT
-	-	TRBV29-1	TRBJ1-1	CSVENGDYGAFF	TGCAGCGTTGAAAATGGGGATTACGGAGCTTTCTTT
TRBD1	-	TRBV15	TRBJ1-1	CATSIGQGTRLIEAFF	TGTGCCACCAGTATAGGACAGGGAACCAGGTTAATTGAAGCTTTCTTT
TRBD1	-	TRBV7-2	TRBJ1-4	CASSLDWTGRGEKLFF	TGTGCCAGCAGCTTAGACTGGACAGGGCGCGGTGAAAAACTGTTTTTT
-	few	TRBV7-2	TRBJ2-5	CASSITPGGQYF	TGTGCCAGCAGCATAACCCCTGGGGGCCAGTACTTC
TRBD2	few	TRBV10-3	TRBJ2-2	CAISKLAGGLDTGELFF	TGTGCCATCAGTAAACTAGCGGGAGGGCTCGACACCGGGGAGCTGTTTTTT
-	-	TRBV6-1	TRBJ2-3	CASSEAIGGHTDTQYF	TGTGCCAGCAGTGAAGCGATTGGGGGGCACACAGATACGCAGTATTTT
-	-	TRBV2	TRBJ1-1	CASSEAPRAGRTEAFF	TGTGCCAGCAGTGAAGCGCCTAGGGCCGGTCGGACTGAAGCTTTCTTT
-	few	TRBV7-8	TRBJ2-1	CASSLDSDSYYSSSYNEQFF	TGTGCCAGCAGCTTAGATTCGGACAGCTATTACTCAAGCTCCTACAATGAGCAGTTCTTC
-	-	TRBV5-4	TRBJ2-3	CASSILADTQYF	TGTGCCAGCAGCATTCTAGCGGATACGCAGTATTTT
TRBD2	-	TRBV9	TRBJ2-7	CASSASGLAGYEQYF	TGTGCCAGCAGCGCTTCGGGACTAGCGGGATACGAGCAGTACTTC
TRBD2	once	TRBV7-3	TRBJ2-3	CASSLRRLAATDTQYF	TGTGCCAGCAGCTTAAGGCGACTAGCGGCCACAGATACGCAGTATTTT
-	-	TRBV29-1	TRBJ2-7	CSVEEGMDF	TGCAGCGTTGAAGAAGGGATGGACTTC
-	once	TRBV27	TRBJ2-1	CASRGGGGHNYNEQFF	TGTGCCAGCAGGGGAGGTGGTGGACATAATTACAATGAGCAGTTCTTC
-	-	TRBV13	TRBJ1-1	CASSSPDLSNTEAFF	TGTGCCAGCAGTTCCCCGGACCTGTCGAACACTGAAGCTTTCTTT
-	-	TRBV7-2	TRBJ2-2	CASSPRTSQTSGELFF	TGTGCCAGCAGCCCTCGGACAAGTCAAACCTCCGGGGAGCTGTTTTTT
TRBD1	-	TRBV27	TRBJ1-2	CASSGTGYRGYTF	TGTGCCAGCAGTGGGACAGGGTACCGTGGCTACACCTTC
TRBD2	-	TRBV30	TRBJ2-1	CAWSPGLAGGNEQFF	TGTGCCTGGAGTCCGGGACTAGCGGGAGGCAATGAGCAGTTCTTC
-	-	TRBV4-1	TRBJ2-5	CASSQVGGRETQYF	TGCGCCAGCAGCCAAGTGGGGGGAAGAGAGACCCAGTACTTC
-	-	TRBV2	TRBJ2-5	CASSRSEETQYF	TGTGCCAGCAGTCGGTCGGAAGAGACCCAGTACTTC
-	-	TRBV6-5	TRBJ2-7	CASSYSRGLYEQYF	TGTGCCAGCAGTTACTCCCGGGGGCTCTACGAGCAGTACTTC
-	once	TRBV29-1	TRBJ2-5	CSVDRQGQETQYF	TGCAGCGTTGATCGGCAGGGGCAAGAGACCCAGTACTTC
-	few	TRBV4-1	TRBJ1-5	CASSQQTGYNQPQHF	TGCGCCAGCAGCCAACAAACAGGGTACAATCAGCCCCAGCATTTT
-	-	TRBV27	TRBJ2-3	CASSWASASTDTQYF	TGTGCCAGCAGTTGGGCTAGCGCTAGCACAGATACGCAGTATTTT
-	once	TRBV27	TRBJ2-1	CASSRTTSYNEQFF	TGTGCCAGCAGTAGGACTACCAGCTACAATGAGCAGTTCTTC
-	few	TRBV7-9	TRBJ2-7	CASAETRLRVQYF	TGTGCCAGCGCGGAGACTAGACTACGAGTGCAGTACTTC
-	-	TRBV11-2	TRBJ2-5	CASSSRRPQETQYF	TGTGCCAGCAGCTCCAGGAGGCCCCAAGAGACCCAGTACTTC
-	-	TRBV10-3	TRBJ2-7	CAISESGSSPGEQYF	TGTGCCATCAGTGAGTCGGGGTCATCCCCGGGCGAGCAGTACTTC